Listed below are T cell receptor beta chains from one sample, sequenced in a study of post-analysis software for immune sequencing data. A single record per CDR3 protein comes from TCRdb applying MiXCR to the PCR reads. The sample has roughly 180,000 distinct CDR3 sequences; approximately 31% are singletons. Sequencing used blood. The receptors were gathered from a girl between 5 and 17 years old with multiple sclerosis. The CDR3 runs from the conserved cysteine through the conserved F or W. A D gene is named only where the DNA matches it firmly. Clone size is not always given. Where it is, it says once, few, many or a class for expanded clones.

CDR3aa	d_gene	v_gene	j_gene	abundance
CSARDGTGWEQYF	NA	TRBV20-1	TRBJ2-7	NA
CASSPGGTGFSYEQYF	NA	TRBV5-1	TRBJ2-7	few
CSVRQGANQPQHF	TRBD1	TRBV20-1	TRBJ1-5	NA
CASSFGTGAQPQHF	TRBD1	TRBV28	TRBJ1-5	NA
CASSSRRSGTAGNTIYF	TRBD1	TRBV5-6	TRBJ1-3	NA
CASSPRGETGQPQHF	NA	TRBV5-1	TRBJ1-5	few
CSALRTEPKNIQYF	NA	TRBV20-1	TRBJ2-4	many
CASSPFFGGDIDTQYF	NA	TRBV5-5	TRBJ2-3	many
CATSDPNEQFF	NA	TRBV24-1	TRBJ2-1	many
CASSQRGGSYEQYF	NA	TRBV6-2/TRBV6-3	TRBJ2-7	once
CASHGGRGNEKLFF	TRBD1	TRBV27	TRBJ1-4	NA
CSASSAANTEAFF	NA	TRBV20-1	TRBJ1-1	NA
CASSPRDKDGYTF	NA	TRBV18	TRBJ1-2	NA
CASSLRTGQGLVPDHEQYF	NA	TRBV28	TRBJ2-7	many
CSARAQGTDRDGYTF	TRBD1	TRBV20-1	TRBJ1-2	many
CASSRLAGGGTDTQYF	TRBD2	TRBV7-2	TRBJ2-3	NA
CASSRLAGDPYEQYF	TRBD2	TRBV5-1	TRBJ2-7	few
CATQTDPNEKLFF	NA	TRBV2	TRBJ1-4	NA
CASRRTGANVLTF	NA	TRBV12-3/TRBV12-4	TRBJ2-6	many
CASSITLGAGVGIYEQYF	NA	TRBV5-6	NA	NA
CASSLMVGSIVLLTNYGYTF	NA	TRBV28	TRBJ1-2	few
CASSSGLAGSSYEQYF	TRBD2	TRBV5-1	TRBJ2-7	few